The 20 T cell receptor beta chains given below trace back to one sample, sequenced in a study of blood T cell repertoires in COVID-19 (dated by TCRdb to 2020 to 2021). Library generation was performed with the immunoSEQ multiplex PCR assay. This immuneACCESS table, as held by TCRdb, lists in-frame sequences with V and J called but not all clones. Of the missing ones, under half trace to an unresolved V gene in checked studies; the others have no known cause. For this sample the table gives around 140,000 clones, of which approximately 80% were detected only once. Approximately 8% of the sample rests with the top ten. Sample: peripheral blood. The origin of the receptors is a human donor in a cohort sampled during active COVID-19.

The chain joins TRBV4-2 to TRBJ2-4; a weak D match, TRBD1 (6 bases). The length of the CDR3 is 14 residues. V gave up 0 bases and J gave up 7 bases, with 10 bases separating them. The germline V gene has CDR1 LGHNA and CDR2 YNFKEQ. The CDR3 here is CASSQEIRGNIQYF. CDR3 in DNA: TGTGCCAGCAGCCAAGAAATCAGGGGCAACATTCAGTACTTC.

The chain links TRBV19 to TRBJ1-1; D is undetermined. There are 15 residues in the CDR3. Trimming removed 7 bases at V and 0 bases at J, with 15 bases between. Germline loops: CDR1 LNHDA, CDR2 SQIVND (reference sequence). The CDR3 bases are TGTGCCAGTACCCCATCCCCGACATTGAACACTGAAGCTTTCTTT. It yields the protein CASTPSPTLNTEAFF.

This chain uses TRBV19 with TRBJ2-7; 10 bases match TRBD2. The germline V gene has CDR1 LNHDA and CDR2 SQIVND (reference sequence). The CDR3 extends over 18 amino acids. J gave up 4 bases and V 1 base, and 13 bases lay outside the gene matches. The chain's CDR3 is CASSIGPPSGSLVYEQYF. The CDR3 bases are TGTGCCAGTAGTATAGGCCCTCCTAGCGGGAGCCTTGTGTACGAGCAGTACTTC.

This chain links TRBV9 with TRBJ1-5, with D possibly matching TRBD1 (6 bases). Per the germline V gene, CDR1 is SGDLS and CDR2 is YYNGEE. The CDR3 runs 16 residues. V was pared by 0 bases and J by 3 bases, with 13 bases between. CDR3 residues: CASSVGGGVDNQPQHF. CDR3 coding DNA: TGTGCCAGCAGCGTAGGAGGGGGGGTCGACAATCAGCCCCAGCATTTT.

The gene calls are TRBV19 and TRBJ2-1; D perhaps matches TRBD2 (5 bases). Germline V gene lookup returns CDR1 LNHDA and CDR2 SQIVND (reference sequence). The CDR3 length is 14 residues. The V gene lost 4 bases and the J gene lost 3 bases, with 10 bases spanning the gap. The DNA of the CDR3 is TGTGCCAGTAGTAGAGTGGGAGTCTACAATGAGCAGTTCTTC. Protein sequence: CASSRVGVYNEQFF.

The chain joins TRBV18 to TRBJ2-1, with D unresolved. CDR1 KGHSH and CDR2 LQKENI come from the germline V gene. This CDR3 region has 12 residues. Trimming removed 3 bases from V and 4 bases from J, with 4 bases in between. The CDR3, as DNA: TGTGCCAGCTCACCCCAGTACAATGAGCAGTTCTTC. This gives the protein CASSPQYNEQFF.

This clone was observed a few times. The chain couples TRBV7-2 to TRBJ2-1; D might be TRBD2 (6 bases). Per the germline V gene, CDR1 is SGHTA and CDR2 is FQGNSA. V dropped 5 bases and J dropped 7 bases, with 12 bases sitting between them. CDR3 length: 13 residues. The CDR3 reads CASSELAQNEQFF. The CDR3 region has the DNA TGTGCCAGCAGCGAACTAGCACAAAATGAGCAGTTCTTC.

The CDR3 DNA is TGTGCCAGCAGCTTATTCAGGGGGCGGGATGGAAACACCATATATTTT. Translation: CASSLFRGRDGNTIYF. The rearrangement uses TRBV7-2 and TRBJ1-3; TRBD1 matches at 8 bases. This CDR3 has 16 amino acids. Looked up from germline, CDR1 is SGHTA and CDR2 is FQGNSA. With 2 bases clipped from V and 3 bases from J, the junction kept 6 bases outside the gene matches.

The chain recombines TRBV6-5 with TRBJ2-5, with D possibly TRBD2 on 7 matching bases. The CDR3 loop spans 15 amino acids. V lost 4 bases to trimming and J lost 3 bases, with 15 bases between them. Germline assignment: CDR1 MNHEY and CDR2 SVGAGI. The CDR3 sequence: CASSFTGRGKETQYF. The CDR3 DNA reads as TGTGCCAGCAGTTTTACAGGGAGGGGAAAAGAGACCCAGTACTTC.

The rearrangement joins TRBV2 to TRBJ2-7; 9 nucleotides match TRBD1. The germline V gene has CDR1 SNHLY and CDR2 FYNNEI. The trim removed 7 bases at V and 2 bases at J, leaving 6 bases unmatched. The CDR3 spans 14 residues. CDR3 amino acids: CASTPGTGTYEQYF. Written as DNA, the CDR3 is TGTGCCAGCACACCCGGGACAGGGACCTACGAGCAGTACTTC.

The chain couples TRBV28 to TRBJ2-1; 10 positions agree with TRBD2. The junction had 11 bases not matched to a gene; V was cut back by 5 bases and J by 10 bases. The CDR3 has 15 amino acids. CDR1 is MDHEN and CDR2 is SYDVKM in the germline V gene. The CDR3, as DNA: TGTGCCAGCAGTCACCCGCTAGCGGGAGAGGGGGAGCAGTTCTTC. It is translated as CASSHPLAGEGEQFF. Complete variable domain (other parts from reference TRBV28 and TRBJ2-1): DVKVTQSSRYLVKRTGEKVFLECVQDMDHENMFWYRQDPGLGLRLIYFSYDVKMKEKGDIPEGYSVSREKKERFSLILESASTNQTSMYLCASSHPLAGEGEQFFGPGTRLTVL.

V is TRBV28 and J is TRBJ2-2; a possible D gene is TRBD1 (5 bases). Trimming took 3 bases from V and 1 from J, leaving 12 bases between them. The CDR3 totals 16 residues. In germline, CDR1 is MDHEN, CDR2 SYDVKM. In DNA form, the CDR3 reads TGTGCCAGCAGTTTTGCGACAGAGTTGAACACCGGGGAGCTGTTTTTT. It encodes CASSFATELNTGELFF.

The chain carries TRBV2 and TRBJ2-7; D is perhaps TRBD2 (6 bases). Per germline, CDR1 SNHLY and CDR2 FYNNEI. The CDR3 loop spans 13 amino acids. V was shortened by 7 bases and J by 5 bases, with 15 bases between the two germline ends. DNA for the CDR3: TGTGCCAGCAATTTCGGGGGAATCGACGAGCAGTACTTC. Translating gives CASNFGGIDEQYF.

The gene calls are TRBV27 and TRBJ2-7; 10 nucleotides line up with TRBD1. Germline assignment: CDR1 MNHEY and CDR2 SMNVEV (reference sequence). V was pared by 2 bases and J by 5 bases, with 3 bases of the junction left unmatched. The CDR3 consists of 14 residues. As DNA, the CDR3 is TGTGCCAGCAGTTTAACCGGGACAGGGGACGAGCAGTACTTC. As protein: CASSLTGTGDEQYF.

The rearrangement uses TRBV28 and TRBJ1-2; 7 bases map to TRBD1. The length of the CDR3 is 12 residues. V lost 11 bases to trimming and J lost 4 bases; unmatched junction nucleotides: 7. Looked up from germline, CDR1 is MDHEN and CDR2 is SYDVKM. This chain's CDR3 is CAATTGSYGYTF. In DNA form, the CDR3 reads TGTGCCGCCACGACAGGGTCCTATGGCTACACCTTC.

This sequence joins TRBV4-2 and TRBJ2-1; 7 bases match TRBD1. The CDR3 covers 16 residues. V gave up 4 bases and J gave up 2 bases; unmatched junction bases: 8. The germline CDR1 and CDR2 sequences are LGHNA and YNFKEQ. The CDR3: CASSRGSQGAYNEQFF. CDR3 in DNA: TGTGCCAGCAGCCGTGGGTCTCAGGGGGCCTACAATGAGCAGTTCTTC.

DNA of the CDR3: TGCGCCAGCAGCTTGGCCGGGGGACAGGGGGGTAATGAGCAGTTCTTC. This codes for CASSLAGGQGGNEQFF. The V call is TRBV5-1, the J call TRBJ2-1, with 11 bases aligning to TRBD1. Looked up from germline, CDR1 is SGHRS and CDR2 is YFSETQ. The CDR3 sequence is 16 residues long. The junction had 6 bases not matched to a gene; V was cut back by 0 bases and J by 7 bases.

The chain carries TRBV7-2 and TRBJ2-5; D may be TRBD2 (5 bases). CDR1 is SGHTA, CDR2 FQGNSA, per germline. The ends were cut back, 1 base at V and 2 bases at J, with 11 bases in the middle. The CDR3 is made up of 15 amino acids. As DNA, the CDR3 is TGTGCCAGCAGCTTAGGTATCGGGGTGCAAGAGACCCAGTACTTC. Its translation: CASSLGIGVQETQYF.

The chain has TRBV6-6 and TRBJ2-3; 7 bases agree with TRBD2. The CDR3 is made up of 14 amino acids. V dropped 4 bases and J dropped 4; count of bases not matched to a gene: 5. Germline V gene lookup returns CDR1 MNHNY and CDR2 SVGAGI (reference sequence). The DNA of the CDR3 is TGTGCCAGCAGTTTTCGGGAGGCTCCAGATACGCAGTATTTT. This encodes CASSFREAPDTQYF.

CDR3 region: CASSKPGTGELFF. CDR3 DNA: TGTGCCAGCAGTAAACCGGGAACCGGGGAGCTGTTTTTT. This chain links TRBV6-5 with TRBJ2-2; D possibly corresponds to TRBD2 (5 bases). The CDR3 has 13 amino acids. V lost 5 bases to trimming and J lost 5 bases, with 9 bases between them. CDR1 is MNHEY, CDR2 SVGAGI, per germline.